Included here is one T cell receptor beta chain sequence, with context. This clone was counted a few times. Its antigen has not been determined. Within one base of it there is no much larger clone, and no base qualities were kept. Here V drops 6 bases and J drops 0 bases, and the junction holds 5 bases not matched to any gene. The germline V gene (reference sequence) provides CDR1 SGHNT and CDR2 YYREEE. The CDR3 contains 15 residues, cysteine and phenylalanine counted. Here the CDR3 DNA is all that survives: 45 bases in frame from base 1. The sample is drawn from a study of beta chain features in type 1 diabetes (dated by TCRdb to between 2017 and 2018). For the wider study: Mean age, gender distribution, total cell number and subset yield were not different between patients and healthy donors. A total of under 120,000,000 sorted cells were examined across all samples, and RNA yield correlated strongly with the number of cells per subset. The study compared the TCRB repertoires of sorted circulating CD4+ T cell subsets in recently diagnosed type 1 diabetes patients with those in matched healthy donors. Naive and central memory subsets were obtained from all 28 donors, but regulatory and stem cell-like memory subsets were isolated from only 8 patients and 8 healthy donors. Here is what the overall study found, with its caveats: Naive, central memory and regulatory TCRB repertoires appeared to be more similar among patients than among healthy donors. Only small numbers of individuals were included in the HLA sub-analyses, which left unresolved whether HLA type had any influence on TCRB rearrangement. Sequencing cDNA rather than genomic DNA could over-represent highly expressing activated cells, although activation and CD3 levels did not differ between groups. PCR may preferentially amplify shorter templates, but because patient and control samples were amplified and corrected together, any resulting skew would affect both groups equally. Patients with type 1 diabetes made fewer insertions and deleted more nucleotides at VDJ recombination sites, implying thymic rearrangement abnormalities. Type 1 diabetes patients showed a moderate but significant shortening of TCRB CDR3 length in all four CD4+ subsets.

All of the isolated RNA was reverse transcribed with the High Capacity cDNA Reverse Transcription Kit, so expressed TCRB transcripts were sequenced. Deep immunoSEQ sequencing was applied to naive, central memory and regulatory T cell samples, giving an average of about 3.57 million total reads per sample. Sorted cells were lysed in RLT buffer, and RNA was extracted using DNase-treated RNeasy Micro or Mini kits according to cell number. Each cell subset was processed separately to prevent cross-contamination, with patient and healthy donor samples processed together. Using the immunoSEQ multiplex PCR, TCRB sequences were amplified from cDNA into 87-bp fragments spanning the CDR3 region. Sequencing of the amplicons was done on the Illumina HiSeq platform. In the paper's pipeline: PCR bias was corrected computationally using synthetic template baselines, and reads within Hamming distance 2 were collapsed, with unmergeable singletons discarded. Reads were aligned against IMGT to assign V, D and J genes, CDR3 length and insertions or deletions at six rearrangement sites. Within each subset, clonotype counts were normalized to sorted cell number, after which true diversity and Gini coefficients were computed with the tcR R package. The overlap coefficient, calculated on TCRB nucleotide sequences, was used to measure repertoire sharing. As a proxy for the pre-selection repertoire, out-of-frame TCRB sequences from naive cells were analyzed. The table was pulled from immuneACCESS by TCRdb, which kept in-frame rearrangements only. Such tables lose some clones; where checked, under half of the loss comes from unresolved V genes, and the rest has no known cause. The V and J calls and clone size were taken over from that table, and D and trimming were inferred from the DNA. The sample includes about 270,000 clones, with around 15% observed a single time. The ten largest clones take up around 0.016% of the sample.

Each donor gave one peripheral blood draw, averaging around 0.11 L, which was collected into heparinised tubes. Naive, central memory, regulatory and stem cell-like memory CD4+ T cells were sorted on a BD FACSAria II using a panel including CD45RO, CCR7, CD25, CD127, CD95 and CD27. A purity above 95% was achieved for all sorted populations. PBMCs were separated immediately by Lymphoprep density gradient centrifugation and were stained directly, without being cultured. To minimize batch effects, samples were stained and sorted in pairs, one healthy donor with one patient per experiment. The sample consisted of naive CD4+ T cells from blood. The cell subset or site label, as the study defines it: true naive CD4+ T cells. The chain employs TRBV5-4 and TRBJ2-7, with 11 bases matching TRBD2. The source of this sequence is a man aged 25 to 40 with type 1 diabetes. The CDR3 region: CASTSGTSGSYEQYF. The DNA sequence is given as TGTGCCAGCACCTCGGGGACTAGCGGCTCCTACGAGCAGTACTTC.